The rows below give T cell receptor beta chains drawn from one sample of a study of circulating and synovial CD4+ cells in juvenile arthritis. Sequencing used immunoSEQ multiplex PCR; TCRdb keeps in-frame clones, though not all of them. Of about 32,000 clones in the sample, roughly 96% were seen once. Sequencing was done on a sample of CD4+ T cells from blood. The receptor source for this set is a human donor with juvenile idiopathic arthritis. Each CDR3 is given with its conserved first and last residue. A D gene is named only where the DNA matches it firmly. Not every row has a clone size; where given, it reads once, few, many or a size class.

TRBJ1-5,.,13,TRBD1,TRBV29-1,CSVATGSNQPQHF,TGCAGCGTCGCGACAGGGTCCAATCAGCCCCAGCATTTT
TRBJ1-1,.,13,.,TRBV2,CASTLSGDSEAFF,TGTGCCAGCACCCTATCGGGGGACTCTGAAGCTTTCTTT
TRBJ2-3,.,15,TRBD2,TRBV6-1,CASREGLAGLDTQYF,TGTGCCAGCAGAGAGGGACTAGCGGGTCTTGATACGCAGTATTTT
TRBJ2-6,once,15,.,TRBV30,CAWSVRGSGANVLTF,TGTGCCTGGAGTGTTAGAGGGTCTGGGGCCAACGTCCTGACTTTC
TRBJ2-5,.,15,TRBD1,TRBV5-1,CASSLAGGGFETQYF,TGCGCCAGCAGCTTGGCAGGGGGCGGGTTTGAGACCCAGTACTTC
TRBJ1-1,.,15,.,TRBV7-2,CASSRTGFLSTEAFF,TGTGCCAGCAGCCGCACAGGGTTTCTGAGCACTGAAGCTTTCTTT
TRBJ1-4,.,13,TRBD1,TRBV19,CASRTGGGEKLFF,TGTGCCAGCCGGACAGGGGGTGGTGAAAAACTGTTTTTT
TRBJ2-1,.,16,TRBD2,TRBV6-5,CASSYSRGLAPNEQFF,TGTGCCAGCAGTTACTCGAGGGGACTAGCGCCCAATGAGCAGTTCTTC
TRBJ1-5,.,14,TRBD1,TRBV10-3,CAIEDRDSNQPQHF,TGTGCCATCGAAGACAGGGATAGCAATCAGCCCCAGCATTTT
TRBJ1-5,.,16,.,TRBV14,CASSQEVRGPNQPQHF,TGTGCCAGCAGCCAAGAGGTCAGGGGACCCAATCAGCCCCAGCATTTT
TRBJ2-2,.,14,TRBD1,TRBV7-2,CASSLIPGQGLLFF,TGTGCCAGCAGTCTTATTCCGGGACAGGGTCTTCTGTTTTTT
TRBJ1-4,once,16,TRBD1,TRBV19,CASTPPAGGNNEKLFF,TGTGCCAGTACACCCCCCGCAGGGGGCAATAATGAAAAACTGTTTTTT
TRBJ1-1,.,17,.,TRBV21-1,CASSKVNSGGRVTEAFF,TGTGCCAGCAGCAAAGTGAATTCCGGAGGGAGGGTGACTGAAGCTTTCTTT
TRBJ2-7,.,16,TRBD1,TRBV9,CASSARRGTGDGEQYF,TGTGCCAGCAGCGCCCGCAGAGGGACAGGGGACGGCGAGCAGTACTTC
TRBJ1-4,.,13,TRBD1,TRBV9,CASRGGENEKLFF,TGTGCCAGCAGAGGGGGCGAAAATGAAAAACTGTTTTTT
TRBJ2-1,.,17,TRBD2,TRBV9,CASSAMKGLAGGGEQFF,TGTGCCAGCAGCGCAATGAAGGGACTAGCGGGAGGGGGTGAGCAGTTCTTC
TRBJ1-5,.,15,.,TRBV2,CASNNDQGPDQPQHF,TGTGCCAGTAATAACGACCAGGGTCCGGATCAGCCCCAGCATTTT
TRBJ1-5,.,14,.,TRBV18,CASSPGPDNQPQHF,TGTGCCAGCTCACCGGGGCCGGACAATCAGCCCCAGCATTTT
TRBJ1-6,.,15,.,TRBV27,CASNLQGANNSPLHF,TGTGCCAGCAACCTACAGGGAGCAAATAATTCCCCCCTCCACTTT
TRBJ1-1,.,14,.,TRBV7-9,CASSLYREHTEAFF,TGTGCCAGCAGCCTTTACAGGGAACACACTGAAGCTTTCTTT
TRBJ2-1,.,11,.,TRBV6-5,CASTGGYEQFF,TGTGCCAGCACCGGGGGATATGAGCAGTTCTTC
TRBJ2-3,once,13,.,TRBV7-9,CASGDSGRDTQYF,TGTGCCAGCGGGGACTCGGGTAGAGATACGCAGTATTTT
TRBJ2-7,.,14,TRBD2,TRBV5-1,CASSPGLATDEQYF,TGCGCCAGCAGCCCGGGACTAGCGACCGACGAGCAGTACTTC
TRBJ2-1,.,16,.,TRBV27,CASSLSVVGLGNEQFF,TGTGCCAGCAGTTTAAGTGTGGTGGGACTTGGGAATGAGCAGTTCTTC
TRBJ1-4,.,16,.,TRBV5-1,CASTLAASGTGEKLFF,TGCGCCAGCACCCTAGCGGCGTCGGGGACGGGCGAAAAACTGTTTTTT
TRBJ1-2,.,16,.,TRBV5-1,CASSLETVTGLRGYTF,TGCGCCAGCAGCTTGGAGACCGTAACAGGTCTGCGTGGCTACACCTTC
TRBJ1-4,.,14,TRBD1,TRBV7-8,CASSLDRINEKLFF,TGTGCCAGCAGCTTGGACAGGATTAATGAAAAACTGTTTTTT
TRBJ1-5,once,13,TRBD1,TRBV7-9,CASSSTGVQPQHF,TGTGCCAGCAGCTCTACAGGGGTTCAGCCCCAGCATTTT
TRBJ1-1,.,14,.,TRBV10-3,CAIRITTDNTEAFF,TGTGCCATCAGGATAACGACAGACAACACTGAAGCTTTCTTT
TRBJ2-1,.,15,.,TRBV28,CASRTAALSFNEQFF,TGTGCCAGCAGGACCGCGGCACTTTCCTTCAATGAGCAGTTCTTC
TRBJ2-3,.,11,.,TRBV6-5,CASSYGDTQYF,TGTGCCAGCAGTTATGGCGATACGCAGTATTTT
TRBJ1-1,.,14,.,TRBV15,CATSRDRWAGEAFF,TGTGCCACCAGCAGAGATAGATGGGCAGGTGAAGCTTTCTTT
TRBJ1-3,few,15,.,TRBV5-4,CASSLGQVSGNTIYF,TGTGCCAGCAGCTTGGGACAGGTTTCTGGAAACACCATATATTTT
TRBJ2-1,.,16,TRBD2,TRBV7-9,CASSLGGLAGSGEQFF,TGTGCCAGCAGCTTAGGGGGACTAGCGGGGTCGGGTGAGCAGTTCTTC
TRBJ2-2,.,14,TRBD1,TRBV29-1,CSVSRQGPTGELFF,TGCAGCGTCTCTCGACAGGGCCCCACCGGGGAGCTGTTTTTT
TRBJ2-5,.,12,.,TRBV30,CAWSHDGETQYF,TGTGCCTGGAGTCATGACGGGGAGACCCAGTACTTC
TRBJ1-1,.,15,.,TRBV6-1,CASSQVGAMNTEAFF,TGTGCCAGCAGCCAGGTTGGGGCCATGAACACTGAAGCTTTCTTT
TRBJ2-7,.,14,.,TRBV27,CASMRGQHSYEQYF,TGTGCCAGTATGCGTGGACAGCACTCCTACGAGCAGTACTTC
TRBJ2-7,.,14,.,TRBV5-6,CASTRRSSSYEQYF,TGTGCCAGCACTCGCCGGAGCAGCTCCTACGAGCAGTACTTC
TRBJ2-1,.,17,TRBD2,TRBV5-1,CASSLAGLAGPYNEQFF,TGCGCCAGCAGCTTGGCCGGGCTAGCGGGACCTTACAATGAGCAGTTCTTC
TRBJ2-5,.,14,.,TRBV2,CASSEARYQETQYF,TGTGCCAGCAGTGAAGCGCGGTACCAAGAGACCCAGTACTTC
TRBJ2-3,.,16,TRBD2,TRBV18,CASSASSGKSTDTQYF,TGTGCCAGCTCAGCTTCTAGCGGGAAAAGCACAGATACGCAGTATTTT
TRBJ1-1,.,14,.,TRBV5-4,CASSLEVVATEAFF,TGCGCCAGCAGCTTGGAGGTGGTAGCCACTGAAGCTTTCTTT
TRBJ2-5,.,16,TRBD2,TRBV7-2,CASSPRTSGGSETQYF,TGTGCCAGCAGCCCTCGGACTAGCGGGGGGAGTGAGACCCAGTACTTC
TRBJ2-7,.,17,.,TRBV27,CASSFQGGETGLREQYF,TGTGCCAGCAGTTTCCAGGGGGGAGAGACAGGGCTTCGGGAGCAGTACTTC
TRBJ1-2,.,15,.,TRBV7-3,CASSRTGTTWRGYTF,TGTGCCAGCAGCCGGACTGGGACAACATGGAGGGGCTACACCTTC
TRBJ2-7,.,15,TRBD2,TRBV6-5,CASSYSGLAGYEQYF,TGTGCCAGCAGTTACTCGGGCCTAGCGGGCTACGAGCAGTACTTC
TRBJ2-2,.,19,TRBD1,TRBV7-9,CASLPLRPPQGAGTGELFF,TGTGCCAGCCTACCCCTCCGGCCCCCACAGGGGGCGGGTACCGGGGAGCTGTTTTTT
TRBJ2-7,.,14,.,TRBV15,CATSRDIASYEQYF,TGTGCCACCAGCAGAGATATTGCGTCCTACGAGCAGTACTTC
TRBJ1-2,few,11,TRBD1,TRBV10-3,CASTGGEGYTF,TGTGCCTCCACAGGGGGCGAGGGCTACACCTTC
TRBJ1-1,.,14,TRBD1,TRBV19,CASDRGQGNTEAFF,TGTGCCAGTGACAGGGGACAGGGGAACACTGAAGCTTTCTTT
TRBJ2-1,.,14,TRBD2,TRBV7-9,CASSFDPGRNEQFF,TGTGCCAGCAGCTTTGATCCCGGGAGGAATGAGCAGTTCTTC
TRBJ1-2,.,13,.,TRBV4-3,CASSQDHGYGYTF,TGCGCCAGCAGCCAAGACCACGGGTATGGCTACACCTTC
TRBJ1-5,.,13,.,TRBV5-5,CASSLTENQPQHF,TGTGCCAGCAGCTTGACAGAAAATCAGCCCCAGCATTTT
TRBJ2-1,.,14,.,TRBV5-4,CASSLDQDGNEQFF,TGTGCCAGCAGCTTGGATCAGGATGGGAATGAGCAGTTCTTC
TRBJ2-7,.,12,.,TRBV27,CASMSTLYEQYF,TGTGCCAGCATGAGCACCCTCTACGAGCAGTACTTC
TRBJ1-1,.,16,TRBD1,TRBV19,CASIRPGQAVNTEAFF,TGTGCCAGTATCCGTCCGGGACAGGCAGTGAACACTGAAGCTTTCTTT
TRBJ2-2,.,14,.,TRBV25-1,CASSVDRNTGELFF,TGTGCCAGCAGTGTGGACAGGAACACCGGGGAGCTGTTTTTT
TRBJ1-2,.,13,.,TRBV5-4,CASSEGQNYGYTF,TGTGCCAGCAGCGAAGGACAGAACTATGGCTACACCTTC
TRBJ2-2,.,16,.,TRBV11-2,CASSLRQIWDTGELFF,TGTGCCAGCAGCCTCCGACAGATTTGGGACACCGGGGAGCTGTTTTTT